The clone carrying this TCR beta chain was recorded a few times. Time point of the sample: neoterminal ileum biopsy at postoperative endoscopy, about 6 months after surgery. The data are from a study of T cell repertoires in ileal Crohn's disease. Trimming took 1 base from V and 9 from J, leaving 10 bases between them. Germline lookup yields CDR1 SEHNR and CDR2 FQNEAQ (reference sequence). This CDR3 spans 13 amino acids. TCRB immunosequencing input was about 0.55 micrograms of biopsy DNA per sample. Clones were sequenced by immunoSEQ multiplex PCR, and TCRdb holds only the in-frame ones, with some missing. This table has about 11,000 clones, roughly 72% appearing once.

This receptor was identified in an adult with Crohn's disease. The chain links TRBV7-9 to TRBJ2-1; weak D call: TRBD2 (6 bases). The sample was ileal tissue. The CDR3: CASSLGTTGEQFF. The DNA for the CDR3 is TGTGCCAGCAGCTTAGGGACTACCGGTGAGCAGTTCTTC.